The 27 T cell receptor beta chains reported below all come from one sample, sequenced in a study of blood T cells in healthy people across ages. Through a sample-barcoded 5' primer and a J-beta primer mix, a second PCR was run for about 6 to 11 cycles. TCRdb called the 5' RACE reads again in MiXCR, with one record for every CDR3 protein. Among 1.5 million to 2 million distinct CDR3 sequences, around 36% were seen once, and the ten largest hold 11%. The sample was blood. Every receptor here comes from a woman aged 25 to 39 in good health.

This clonotype was seen at least ten times. The chain is built from TRBV2 and TRBJ1-1; D is unresolved. This CDR3 has 13 amino acids. The germline V gene has CDR1 SNHLY and CDR2 FYNNEI. V was cut by 2 bases and J by 2 bases, with 6 bases left in between. The CDR3 DNA is TGTGCCAGCAGTGAACTACCAAACACTGAAGCTTTCTTT. Its translation is CASSELPNTEAFF.

The table lists this clonotype with a few counts. V gene TRBV6-6 combines with J gene TRBJ2-1; 10 bases align to TRBD1. The CDR3 loop spans 15 amino acids. Germline V gene lookup returns CDR1 MNHNY and CDR2 SVGAGI (reference sequence). V gave up 6 bases and J gave up 7 bases; unmatched junction bases: 9. The CDR3 bases are TGTGCCAGCAGACAACCCGGGACAGGGGAAAATGAGCAGTTCTTC. This codes for CASRQPGTGENEQFF.

Many counts were recorded for this clonotype. The chain joins TRBV4-1 to TRBJ2-5; 8 bases map to TRBD2. Trimming cost V 4 bases and J 5 bases; bases outside gene matches: 6. Germline values: CDR1 MGHRA, CDR2 YSYEKL. This CDR3 contains 14 residues. CDR3 residues: CASSLQRGRETQYF. The CDR3 coding sequence is TGCGCCAGCAGCCTCCAGCGGGGGAGGGAGACCCAGTACTTC.

The gene calls are TRBV9 and TRBJ2-1; the D gene is possibly TRBD1 (5 bases). Trimming pared 0 bases from V and 3 bases from J, leaving 10 bases between. The CDR3 consists of 15 residues. CDR1 is SGDLS and CDR2 is YYNGEE in the germline V gene. The CDR3 is CASSVAGFNYNEQFF. CDR3 nucleotide sequence: TGTGCCAGCAGCGTAGCAGGGTTTAACTACAATGAGCAGTTCTTC.

The table lists this clonotype with many counts. This chain uses TRBV10-1 with TRBJ2-7; 7 bases line up with TRBD1. V lost 6 bases and J lost 4; bases outside the gene matches: 3. The CDR3 covers 12 residues. Germline V gene data show CDR1 as WNHNN and CDR2 as SYGVQD (reference sequence). CDR3 residues: CASSRGSYEQYF. The CDR3 nucleotides read TGCGCCAGCAGCAGGGGGTCGTACGAGCAGTACTTC.

The J gene is TRBJ2-1, the V gene TRBV24-1; D may be TRBD1 (6 bases). V was shortened by 4 bases and J by 0 bases, with 9 bases between the two germline ends. Germline CDR1 KGHDR, CDR2 SFDVKD. CDR3 size: 15 residues. The CDR3 is CATSERTVSYNEQFF. In DNA form, the CDR3 reads TGTGCCACCAGTGAAAGGACAGTCTCCTACAATGAGCAGTTCTTC.

The gene calls are TRBV6-1 and TRBJ2-7, with D unclear. Trimming took off 0 bases at V and 9 bases at J, with 9 bases between the two ends. The germline V gene encodes CDR1 MNHNS and CDR2 SASEGT. This CDR3 contains 12 residues. The CDR3 spells CASSEANIRQYF. CDR3 nucleotides: TGTGCCAGCAGTGAAGCGAATATTAGGCAGTACTTC.

About this clonotype: At one end the junction does not follow the germline gene, possibly because of a read error. The rearrangement links TRBV5-1 to TRBJ2-2, with D perhaps matching TRBD2 (5 bases). The CDR3 sequence is 13 residues long. Germline CDR1 is SGHRS and CDR2 is YFSETQ. Here the CDR3 reads CASSLEPTGERFF. CDR3 DNA sequence: TGCGCCAGCAGCTTGGAACCAACCGGGGAGCGGTTTTTT.

V is TRBV7-6 and J is TRBJ2-1; D may be TRBD1 or TRBD2 (5 bases each). The CDR3 runs to 14 residues. V dropped 5 bases and J dropped 5 bases, with 13 bases sitting between them. The germline V gene has CDR1 SGHVS and CDR2 FNYEAQ. The CDR3 is CASSPTGTHNEQFF. CDR3 DNA sequence: TGTGCCAGCAGCCCTACCGGGACCCACAATGAGCAGTTCTTC.

The chain couples TRBV27 to TRBJ2-7; TRBD1 agrees at 10 bases. Germline-derived CDR1 and CDR2 are MNHEY and SMNVEV (reference sequence). The CDR3 covers 15 residues. After removal of 3 bases from V and 3 bases from J, the junction contained 5 bases not matched to a gene. In nucleotides, the CDR3 is TGTGCCAGCAGTTTGACAGGGGGCGGACTCTACGAGCAGTACTTC. It yields the protein CASSLTGGGLYEQYF.

The chain links TRBV15 to TRBJ1-5; D unresolved. Per the germline V gene, CDR1 is LNHNV and CDR2 is YYDKDF (reference sequence). Trimming took 1 base from V and 1 from J, leaving 8 bases between them. There are 15 residues in the CDR3. The CDR3 is CATSRGETSNQPQHF. In nucleotides, the CDR3 is TGTGCCACCAGCAGAGGGGAGACAAGCAATCAGCCCCAGCATTTT.

The V and J genes are TRBV28 and TRBJ1-1; no clear D. The germline V gene has CDR1 MDHEN and CDR2 SYDVKM. The CDR3 extends over 13 amino acids. V shed 10 bases and J shed 4 bases, with 16 bases lying between them. CDR3 sequence (DNA): TGTGCCATCCTACCGGGCCTTGGCACTGAAGCTTTCTTT. Amino acid sequence: CAILPGLGTEAFF.

The V call is TRBV4-1, the J call TRBJ2-4; TRBD1 agrees at 8 bases. The CDR3 totals 13 residues. Germline V gene lookup returns CDR1 MGHRA and CDR2 YSYEKL. V was pared by 0 bases and J by 10 bases, with 2 bases of the junction left unmatched. The CDR3 here is CASSQEQGDIQYF. CDR3 bases: TGCGCCAGCAGCCAAGAACAGGGGGATATTCAGTACTTC.

Notes on this clonotype: An end of the junction differs from the germline gene, which may be a read error. The DNA of the CDR3 is TGTGCCAGCAACTCGGACAGGTCGAATCTGCCCCAGCATTTT. Translating gives CASNSDRSNLPQHF. J is TRBJ1-5 and V is TRBV12-3 or TRBV12-4, with 7 bases identical to TRBD1. The CDR3 extends over 14 amino acids.

There are a few counts of this clonotype. This chain joins TRBV5-1 and TRBJ2-1; the D call may be TRBD1 or TRBD2 (6 bases each). The ends were cut back, 4 bases at V and 7 bases at J, with 12 bases in the middle. Germline assignment: CDR1 SGHRS and CDR2 YFSETQ. The CDR3 loop spans 13 amino acids. CDR3 bases: TGCGCCAGCAGCCGGGGGCAGGTAAATGAGCAGTTCTTC. Translating gives CASSRGQVNEQFF.

V gene TRBV12-3 or TRBV12-4 combines with J gene TRBJ2-3; D gene uncertain. Deletions cut 1 base from V and 10 bases from J, with 9 bases between. There are 12 residues in the CDR3. The CDR3 region is CASSLGADAQYF. CDR3 DNA sequence: TGTGCCAGCAGTTTAGGGGCGGATGCGCAGTATTTT.

This sequence joins TRBV15 and TRBJ2-7; 7 bases are a match to TRBD2. Germline CDR1 LNHNV, CDR2 YYDKDF (reference sequence). The V segment lost 4 bases and the J segment 2 bases; nucleotides outside the gene matches: 2. This CDR3 has 13 residues. The CDR3 bases are TGTGCCACCAGCACAGGACTAGCCTACGAGCAGTACTTC. Translating gives CATSTGLAYEQYF.

A few counts support this clonotype. For the CDR3, the DNA is TGTGCCACCAGTCATGGACAGGGAGTAGATGAGCAGTTCTTC. It translates to CATSHGQGVDEQFF. This chain connects TRBV24-1 to TRBJ2-1; 8 bases match TRBD1. The germline V gene has CDR1 KGHDR and CDR2 SFDVKD. CDR3 length equals 14 residues. V gave up 6 bases and J gave up 8 bases; unmatched junction bases: 8.

The sample holds many counts of this clonotype. The rearrangement links TRBV4-2 to TRBJ2-5, with TRBD1 matching over 7 bases. The CDR3 is 15 amino acids. CDR1 is LGHNA and CDR2 is YNFKEQ in the germline V gene. V lost 4 bases and J lost 5; bases outside the gene matches: 10. The CDR3 region is CASSPQTGTGETQYF. The CDR3 nucleotides are TGTGCCAGCAGCCCCCAGACAGGGACGGGGGAGACCCAGTACTTC.

Ten or more counts support this clonotype. The J gene is TRBJ2-1, the V gene TRBV20-1; D might be TRBD1 or TRBD2, each matching 5 bases. CDR1 is DFQATT, CDR2 SNEGSKA, per germline (reference sequence). The V end lost 4 bases, the J end lost 7 bases, and 14 bases lay between the germline ends. The CDR3 runs to 13 residues. The CDR3 coding sequence is TGCAGTGCTATCTCACGGGACCTTAATGAGCAGTTCTTC. It translates to CSAISRDLNEQFF.

The gene calls are TRBV6-6 and TRBJ1-5; a possible D gene is TRBD1 (5 bases). V was pared by 2 bases and J by 5 bases, with 13 bases between. The CDR3 has 15 amino acids. Germline lookup yields CDR1 MNHNY and CDR2 SVGAGI (reference sequence). CDR3 protein: CASSYRGEGHQPQHF. For the CDR3, the DNA is TGTGCCAGCAGTTACCGAGGGGAAGGTCATCAGCCCCAGCATTTT.

The CDR3 here is CASSVGGGLFYNEQFF. The CDR3 DNA sequence: TGTGCCAGCAGCGTAGGTGGGGGCCTCTTCTACAATGAGCAGTTCTTC. This chain connects TRBV9 to TRBJ2-1, with a weak D call TRBD1 (6 bases). V dropped 0 bases and J dropped 3 bases, with 13 bases sitting between them. The CDR3 runs 16 residues. CDR1 SGDLS and CDR2 YYNGEE come from the germline V gene. Combining the CDR3 with reference TRBV9 and TRBJ2-1 gives the whole variable domain DSGVTQTPKHLITATGQRVTLRCSPRSGDLSVYWYQQSLDQGLQFLIQYYNGEERAKGNILERFSAQQFPDLHSELNLSSLELGDSALYFCASSVGGGLFYNEQFFGPGTRLTVL.

This clonotype was seen only a few times. The chain links TRBV3-1 to TRBJ2-7; weak D call: TRBD1 (5 bases). Germline CDR1 reads LGHDT; CDR2 reads YNNKEL (reference sequence). The CDR3 is 15 residues long. Trimming removed 0 bases at V and 2 bases at J, with 11 bases between. The CDR3 region has the DNA TGTGCCAGCAGCCAAGATTTAGGACACACCTACGAGCAGTACTTC. Amino acid sequence: CASSQDLGHTYEQYF.

In its sample, this clonotype was seen a few times. The chain is built from TRBV5-6 and TRBJ2-1; D may match TRBD1 or TRBD2 (5 bases each). From germline, CDR1 is SGHDT and CDR2 YYEEEE. V dropped 4 bases and J dropped 4 bases, with 24 bases sitting between them. CDR3 length: 18 amino acids. The CDR3 region is CASSPWDRNLLFYNEQFF. The CDR3 DNA sequence: TGTGCCAGCAGCCCATGGGACCGCAACCTATTATTTTACAATGAGCAGTTCTTC.

The CDR3 is CASSQSSNEQFF. The CDR3 bases are TGTGCCAGCAGCCAATCTTCTAATGAGCAGTTCTTC. The chain is built from TRBV4-2 and TRBJ2-1; D not certain. Germline V lookup: CDR1 LGHNA, CDR2 YNFKEQ. There are 12 residues in the CDR3. V was trimmed by 2 bases and J by 7 bases, leaving 6 bases between them.

In the case of this clonotype: At one end, the junction sequence differs from germline, possibly due to a read error. This sequence joins TRBV12-3 or TRBV12-4 and TRBJ2-6; weak D call: TRBD1 (5 bases). CDR3 length: 13 amino acids. CDR3 DNA sequence: TGTGCCAGTGCGCGTGCTGGGGCCAACGTCCCGACTTTC. Translation: CASARAGANVPTF.

This sequence joins TRBV30 and TRBJ2-1; maybe TRBD2 (6 bases). With 3 bases removed from V and 8 bases from J, the gap between germline ends came to 20 bases. CDR1 and CDR2 (germline): GTSNPN, SVGIG (reference sequence). CDR3 length: 15 residues. The CDR3 DNA reads TGTGCCTGGAGCGTGGGATCCGGAGGGCTTGATGAGCAGTTCTTC. Translation: CAWSVGSGGLDEQFF.